This T cell receptor (beta chain) is from a study of post-analysis software for immune sequencing data. cDNA libraries for TCR beta contained unique molecular identifiers. TCRdb recomputed calls from the PCR reads with MiXCR, one row per CDR3 protein. The sample gives about 770,000 distinct CDR3 sequences, around 42% of which show up once; roughly 4.5% is in the top ten. At least ten counts were recorded for this clonotype. Its specificity is unknown. The CDR3 is 13 amino acids. Between the trimmed V and J ends, which lost 7 bases and 8 bases, there was a span of 17 bases. Study-wide points: When patients were compared with controls, about five TRBV segments were more frequent, TRBV5-6, TRBV5-1 and TRBV20-1 among them.

V and J are TRBV12-3 or TRBV12-4 and TRBJ1-2, with D possibly being TRBD1 (5 bases). The sample consisted of blood. The clonotype was recovered from a girl between 10 and 17 years old with multiple sclerosis. Here the CDR3 DNA reads TGTGCCAGCAATTCCCGGGACGCTTGGGGCTACACCTTC. It is translated as CASNSRDAWGYTF.